The clone carrying this T cell receptor (beta chain) was recorded a few times. The target antigen is unknown. This record comes from a study of blood T cells in healthy people across ages. Study-level findings and limits: TCR beta diversity, measured per million T cells, fell in a roughly linear way with age. Diversity figures based on one million T cells were deemed too low.

A second PCR, run for 7 to 11 cycles, used a sample-barcoded 5' primer plus a J-beta primer mix. In TCRdb, the 5' RACE reads were re-called with MiXCR into one record per CDR3 protein. The sample contains approximately 1.5 million distinct CDR3 sequences, around 35% of which appear only once. This CDR3 comprises 13 residues. Germline lookup yields CDR1 SGHTA and CDR2 FQGTGA. V lost 5 bases and J lost 5, with 13 bases in between. The sample taken for sequencing was blood. The chain carries TRBV7-3 and TRBJ2-7, with D uncertain. The TCR sequence derives from a woman aged 30 to 39 in good health. The CDR3 bases are TGTGCCAGCAGCCGCGGAGCGTTAAACGAGCAGTACTTC. Its protein product is CASSRGALNEQYF.